Sequencing of this TCR beta chain was carried out in a study of beta chain features in type 1 diabetes. Study details: Similarity in age, gender and cell yields was seen between patients and healthy donors.

This clone turned up a few times. No antigen is known for it. Whole-study findings and limits: For Type 1 diabetes patients, all four CD4+ subsets carried TCRB CDR3s that were moderately but significantly shorter.

Expressed TCRB transcripts got sequenced, as all isolated RNA was reverse transcribed. Clones were sequenced by immunoSEQ multiplex PCR, and TCRdb holds only the in-frame ones, with some missing. The sample has about 340,000 clones, around 9.3% seen once. J gave up 8 bases and V 4 bases, and 13 bases lay outside the gene matches. The CDR3 has 15 residues. In germline, CDR1 is SGHAT, CDR2 FQNNGV. The clonotype originates from a man aged 25-45 years with type 1 diabetes. The source material was central memory CD4+ T cells from blood. V gene TRBV11-2 combines with J gene TRBJ1-2; 7 bases map to TRBD1. The CDR3: CASSSTGTVPKGYTF. Written as DNA, the CDR3 is TGTGCCAGCAGCTCGACCGGGACAGTTCCTAAGGGCTACACCTTC.